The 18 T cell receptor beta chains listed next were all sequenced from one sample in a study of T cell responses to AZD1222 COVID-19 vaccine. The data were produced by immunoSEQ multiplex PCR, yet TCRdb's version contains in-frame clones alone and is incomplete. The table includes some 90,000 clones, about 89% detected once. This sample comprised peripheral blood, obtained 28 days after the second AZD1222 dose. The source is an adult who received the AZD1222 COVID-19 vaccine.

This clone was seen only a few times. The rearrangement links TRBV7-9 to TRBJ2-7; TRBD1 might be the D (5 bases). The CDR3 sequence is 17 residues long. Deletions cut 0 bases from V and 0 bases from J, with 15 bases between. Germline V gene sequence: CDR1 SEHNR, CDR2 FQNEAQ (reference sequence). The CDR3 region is CASSLAGVGVSSYEQYF. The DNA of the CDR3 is TGTGCCAGCAGCTTAGCAGGGGTAGGGGTCAGCTCCTACGAGCAGTACTTC.

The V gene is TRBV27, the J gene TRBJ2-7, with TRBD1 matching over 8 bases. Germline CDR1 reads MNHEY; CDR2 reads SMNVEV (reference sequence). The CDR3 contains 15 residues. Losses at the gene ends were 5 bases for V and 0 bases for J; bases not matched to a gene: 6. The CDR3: CASSASGGYSYEQYF. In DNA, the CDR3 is TGTGCCAGCAGTGCCTCAGGGGGCTACTCCTACGAGCAGTACTTC.

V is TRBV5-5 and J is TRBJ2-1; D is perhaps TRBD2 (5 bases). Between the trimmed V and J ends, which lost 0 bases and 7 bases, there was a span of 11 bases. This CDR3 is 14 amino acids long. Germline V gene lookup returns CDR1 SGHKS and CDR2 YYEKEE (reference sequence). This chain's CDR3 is CASSLERLQNEQFF. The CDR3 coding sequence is TGTGCCAGCAGCTTGGAGCGGCTACAGAATGAGCAGTTCTTC. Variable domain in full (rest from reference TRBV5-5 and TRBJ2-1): DAGVTQSPTHLIKTRGQQVTLRCSPISGHKSVSWYQQVLGQGPQFIFQYYEKEERGRGNFPDRFSARQFPNYSSELNVNALLLGDSALYLCASSLERLQNEQFFGPGTRLTVL.

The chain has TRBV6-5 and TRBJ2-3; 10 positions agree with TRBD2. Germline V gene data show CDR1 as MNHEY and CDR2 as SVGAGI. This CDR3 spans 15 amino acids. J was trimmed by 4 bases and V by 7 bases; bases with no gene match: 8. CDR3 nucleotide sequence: TGTGCCAGCACCCCAGCGGGGGGGCTGGCAGATACGCAGTATTTT. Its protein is CASTPAGGLADTQYF.

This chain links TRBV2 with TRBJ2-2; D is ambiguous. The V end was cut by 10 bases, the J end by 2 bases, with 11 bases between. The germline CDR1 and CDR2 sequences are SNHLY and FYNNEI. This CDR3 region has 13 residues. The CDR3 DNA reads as TGTGCCACCAAGACCAAAAACACCGGGGAGCTGTTTTTT. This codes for CATKTKNTGELFF.

The DNA of the CDR3 is TGCGCCAGCAGCTTGGCCGGGTGGGGAGCTTTCTTT. Translating gives CASSLAGWGAFF. V is TRBV5-1 and J is TRBJ1-1; no clear D gene. The germline V gene has CDR1 SGHRS and CDR2 YFSETQ. This CDR3 is 12 amino acids long. Between the trimmed V and J ends, which lost 0 bases and 10 bases, there was a span of 10 bases.

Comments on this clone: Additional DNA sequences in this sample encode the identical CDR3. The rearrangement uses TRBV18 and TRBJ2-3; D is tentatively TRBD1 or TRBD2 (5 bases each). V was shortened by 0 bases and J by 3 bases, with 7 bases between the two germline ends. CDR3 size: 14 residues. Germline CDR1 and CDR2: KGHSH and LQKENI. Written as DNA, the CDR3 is TGTGCCAGCTCACCACCGAGGGGTACAGATACGCAGTATTTT. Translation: CASSPPRGTDTQYF.

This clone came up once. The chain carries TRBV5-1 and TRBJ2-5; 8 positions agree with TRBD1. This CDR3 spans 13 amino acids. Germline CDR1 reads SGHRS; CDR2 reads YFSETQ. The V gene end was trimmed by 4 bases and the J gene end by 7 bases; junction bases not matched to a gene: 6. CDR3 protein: CASSPGQGVTQYF. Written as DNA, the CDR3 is TGCGCCAGCAGCCCCGGACAGGGAGTGACCCAGTACTTC.

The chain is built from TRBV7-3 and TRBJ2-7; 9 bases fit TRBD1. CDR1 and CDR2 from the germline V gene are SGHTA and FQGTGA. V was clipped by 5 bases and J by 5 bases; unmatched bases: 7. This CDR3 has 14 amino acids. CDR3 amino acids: CASSAGQGHNEQYF. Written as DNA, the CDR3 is TGTGCCAGCAGCGCGGGACAGGGACATAACGAGCAGTACTTC.

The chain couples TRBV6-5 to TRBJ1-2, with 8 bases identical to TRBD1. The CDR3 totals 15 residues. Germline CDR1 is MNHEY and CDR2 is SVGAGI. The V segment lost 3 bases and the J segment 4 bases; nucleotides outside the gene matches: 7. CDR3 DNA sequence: TGTGCCAGCAGTTATAATAGACAGGGGTCCTATGGCTACACCTTC. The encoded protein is CASSYNRQGSYGYTF.

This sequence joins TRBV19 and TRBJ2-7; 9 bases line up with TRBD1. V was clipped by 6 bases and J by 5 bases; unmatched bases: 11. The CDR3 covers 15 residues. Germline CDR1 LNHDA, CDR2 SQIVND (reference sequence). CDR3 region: CASRRETGGEHEQYF. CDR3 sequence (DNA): TGTGCCAGTAGACGGGAGACAGGGGGAGAGCACGAGCAGTACTTC.

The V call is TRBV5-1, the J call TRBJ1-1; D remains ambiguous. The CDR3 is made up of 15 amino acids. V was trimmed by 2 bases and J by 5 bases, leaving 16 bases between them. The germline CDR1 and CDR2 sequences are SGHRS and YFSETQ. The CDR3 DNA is TGCGCCAGCAGCTTTGTGGCGGCTTTCGGGACTGAAGCTTTCTTT. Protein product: CASSFVAAFGTEAFF.

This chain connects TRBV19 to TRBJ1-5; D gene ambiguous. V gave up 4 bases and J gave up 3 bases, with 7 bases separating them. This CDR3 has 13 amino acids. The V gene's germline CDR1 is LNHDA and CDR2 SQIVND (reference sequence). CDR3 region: CASSSTNNQPQHF. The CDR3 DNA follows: TGTGCCAGTAGTAGTACCAACAATCAGCCCCAGCATTTT.

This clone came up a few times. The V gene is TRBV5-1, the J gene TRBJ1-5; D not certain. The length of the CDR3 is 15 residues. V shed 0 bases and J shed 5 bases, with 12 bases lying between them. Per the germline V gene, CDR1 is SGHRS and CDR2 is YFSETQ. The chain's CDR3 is CASSLAAGQDQPQHF. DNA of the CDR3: TGCGCCAGCAGCTTGGCGGCAGGCCAGGATCAGCCCCAGCATTTT.

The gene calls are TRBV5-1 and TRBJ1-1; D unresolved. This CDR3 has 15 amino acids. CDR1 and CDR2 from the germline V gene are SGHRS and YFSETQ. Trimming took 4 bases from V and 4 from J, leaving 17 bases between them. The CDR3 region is CASSTGDMGSTEAFF. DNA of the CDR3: TGCGCCAGCAGCACGGGAGATATGGGGAGCACTGAAGCTTTCTTT.

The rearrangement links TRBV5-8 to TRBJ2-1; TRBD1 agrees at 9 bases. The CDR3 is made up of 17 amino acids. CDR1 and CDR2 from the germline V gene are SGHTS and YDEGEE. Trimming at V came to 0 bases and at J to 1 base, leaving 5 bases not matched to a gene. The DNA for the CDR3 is TGTGCCAGCAGCTTGGAACTGGGACAGGGTTCCTACAATGAGCAGTTCTTC. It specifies CASSLELGQGSYNEQFF.

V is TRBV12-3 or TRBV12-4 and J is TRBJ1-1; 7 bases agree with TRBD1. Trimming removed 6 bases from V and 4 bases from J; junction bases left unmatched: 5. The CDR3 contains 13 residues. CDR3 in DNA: TGTGCCAGCAGCTTAACAGGGGCCACTGAAGCTTTCTTT. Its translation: CASSLTGATEAFF.

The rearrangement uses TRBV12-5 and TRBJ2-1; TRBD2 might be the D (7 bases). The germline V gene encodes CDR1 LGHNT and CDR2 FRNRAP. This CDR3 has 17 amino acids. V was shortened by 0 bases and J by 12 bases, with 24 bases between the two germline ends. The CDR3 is CASGLVVGTSGGRGQFF. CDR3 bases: TGTGCTAGTGGTTTGGTCGTCGGGACATCCGGGGGGCGAGGGCAGTTCTTC.